This T cell receptor beta chain is drawn from a study of T cell responses to AZD1222 COVID-19 vaccine. Study-wide findings and caveats: Donors skewed white British and female; clonal diversity was possibly underestimated. Nearly half of spike-specific TCRs reportedly target unmutated variant regions. Seropositivity was recorded at baseline in only five to seven AZD1222 recipients.

Combined were second doses at about 4 or about 12 weeks. Trimming at V came to 4 bases and at J to 5 bases, leaving 7 bases not matched to a gene. Per the germline V gene, CDR1 is SGHRS and CDR2 is YFSETQ. This CDR3 is 15 amino acids long. A word on this clone: The antigen is unknown.

The assay was immunoSEQ multiplex PCR, and TCRdb's table has in-frame clones only and misses some. This repertoire shows 50,000 to 65,000 clones, roughly 87% found once; its top ten account for 2.7%. The receptor comes from an adult who received the AZD1222 COVID-19 vaccine. This sequence joins TRBV5-1 and TRBJ1-2; TRBD1 matches at 11 bases. The specimen was peripheral blood, collected 28 days after the second AZD1222 dose. The CDR3 loop reads CASSPGTGGGYGYTF. In DNA, the CDR3 is TGCGCCAGCAGCCCCGGGACAGGGGGAGGATATGGCTACACCTTC.